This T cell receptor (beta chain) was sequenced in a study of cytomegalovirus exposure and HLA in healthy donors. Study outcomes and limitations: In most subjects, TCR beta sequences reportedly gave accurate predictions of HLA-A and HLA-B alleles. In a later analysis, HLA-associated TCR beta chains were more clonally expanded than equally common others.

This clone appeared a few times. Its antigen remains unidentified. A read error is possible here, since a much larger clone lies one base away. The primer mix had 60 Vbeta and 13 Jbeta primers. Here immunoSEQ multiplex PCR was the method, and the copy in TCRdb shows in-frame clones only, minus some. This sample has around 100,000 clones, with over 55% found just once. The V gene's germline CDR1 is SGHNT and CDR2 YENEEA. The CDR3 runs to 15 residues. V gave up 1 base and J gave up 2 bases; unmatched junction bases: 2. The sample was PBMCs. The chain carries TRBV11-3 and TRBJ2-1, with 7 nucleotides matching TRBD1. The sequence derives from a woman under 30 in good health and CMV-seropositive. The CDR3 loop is CASSLGTGPYNEQFF. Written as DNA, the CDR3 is TGTGCCAGCAGCTTAGGGACAGGACCCTACAATGAGCAGTTCTTC.